The 26 T cell receptor beta chains below were found in one sample sequenced in a study of cytomegalovirus exposure and HLA in healthy donors. The PCR made use of 60 Vbeta and 13 Jbeta primers. The repertoire was sequenced with immunoSEQ multiplex PCR; TCRdb's copy has only in-frame clones and lacks some. The sample contains under 200,000 clones, roughly 71% of which appear only once. Sequencing used PBMCs. These receptors all come from a male donor in good health and CMV-seropositive.

This clone was seen a few times. The rearrangement links TRBV6-5 to TRBJ1-1; D ambiguous. CDR1 MNHEY and CDR2 SVGAGI come from the germline V gene. There are 11 residues in the CDR3. V gave up 8 bases and J gave up 2 bases, with 6 bases separating them. The CDR3 reads CASSGNTEAFF. CDR3 sequence (DNA): TGTGCCAGCTCGGGAAACACTGAAGCTTTCTTT.

The V call is TRBV9, the J call TRBJ2-7, with a weak D call TRBD1 (5 bases). The CDR3 runs 15 residues. Between the trimmed V and J ends, which lost 2 bases and 1 base, there was a span of 13 bases. Germline CDR1 and CDR2: SGDLS and YYNGEE. The CDR3 sequence is CASSVGQGFSYEQYF. The CDR3 DNA sequence: TGTGCCAGCAGCGTTGGGCAGGGATTTTCCTACGAGCAGTACTTC.

The chain combines TRBV15 with TRBJ1-1; 10 bases are a match to TRBD1. The CDR3 is made up of 16 amino acids. V shed 3 bases, J shed 1 base, and the junction held 5 bases outside the gene matches. The germline gives CDR1 LNHNV, CDR2 YYDKDF (reference sequence). CDR3: CATSRAGTGANTEAFF. The DNA for the CDR3 is TGTGCCACCAGCAGGGCCGGGACAGGGGCGAACACTGAAGCTTTCTTT.

The CDR3 sequence: CASTELSGYGYTF. The CDR3 DNA follows: TGTGCCAGTACTGAATTATCGGGCTATGGCTACACCTTC. This chain connects TRBV19 to TRBJ1-2, with D unclear. Germline loops: CDR1 LNHDA, CDR2 SQIVND (reference sequence). V dropped 7 bases and J dropped 4 bases, with 13 bases sitting between them. The CDR3 length is 13 residues.

This clone was found a few times. The chain employs TRBV6-5 and TRBJ1-4, with D possibly matching TRBD1 (5 bases). This CDR3 has 12 residues. Germline-derived CDR1 and CDR2 are MNHEY and SVGAGI. Trimming left V 7 bases short and J 3 bases short, with 6 bases between. The CDR3 here is CASTGPNEKLFF. The DNA of the CDR3 is TGTGCCAGCACAGGGCCTAATGAAAAACTGTTTTTT.

This clone was counted between two and nine times. The chain uses TRBV7-9 and TRBJ1-3, with a tentative D call TRBD1 (5 bases). The CDR3 totals 16 residues. The V gene's germline CDR1 is SEHNR and CDR2 FQNEAQ (reference sequence). Trimming removed 5 bases at V and 5 bases at J, with 19 bases between. CDR3 DNA: TGTGCCAGCAGCCCCGGATTAAGACAGTCGCGAAACACCATATATTTT. It is translated as CASSPGLRQSRNTIYF. The complete variable domain, with remaining parts taken from reference TRBV7-9 and TRBJ1-3, reads DTGVSQNPRHKITKRGQNVTFRCDPISEHNRLYWYRQTLGQGPEFLTYFQNEAQLEKSRLLSDRFSAERPKGSFSTLEIQRTEQGDSAMYLCASSPGLRQSRNTIYFGEGSWLTVV.

The chain couples TRBV14 to TRBJ1-1; D may be TRBD1 (5 bases). The germline CDR1 and CDR2 sequences are SGHDN and FVKESK. The CDR3 is 14 amino acids. Trimming took off 4 bases at V and 0 bases at J, with 9 bases between the two ends. CDR3: CASSLDSLNTEAFF. The CDR3 DNA reads TGTGCCAGCAGCCTCGACAGCCTGAACACTGAAGCTTTCTTT.

The CDR3 DNA is TGCGCCAGCAGCATGGGGGGGGGCAATCAGCCCCAGCATTTT. Residues: CASSMGGGNQPQHF. The rearrangement links TRBV5-1 to TRBJ1-5; D possibly corresponds to TRBD1 (5 bases). Trimming took 4 bases from V and 2 from J, leaving 10 bases between them. The CDR3 consists of 14 residues. The germline V gene has CDR1 SGHRS and CDR2 YFSETQ.

This sequence joins TRBV2 and TRBJ1-6; D is ambiguous. The germline CDR1 and CDR2 sequences are SNHLY and FYNNEI. Trimming removed 6 bases from V and 11 bases from J, with 11 bases in between. This CDR3 spans 12 amino acids. The CDR3 here is CASRSEDPPLHF. The CDR3 DNA reads as TGTGCCAGCAGATCAGAGGATCCACCCCTCCACTTT.

The chain employs TRBV18 and TRBJ2-1; 11 bases agree with TRBD2. The germline V gene encodes CDR1 KGHSH and CDR2 LQKENI. V gave up 2 bases and J gave up 6 bases; unmatched junction bases: 9. The CDR3 is 17 amino acids. The CDR3 DNA sequence: TGTGCCAGCTCACCATCCGCGCCGGGACTAGCGGTCAATGAGCAGTTCTTC. Amino acid sequence: CASSPSAPGLAVNEQFF.

The chain joins TRBV6-5 to TRBJ2-7; 7 bases fit TRBD2. The CDR3 runs to 16 residues. J lost 4 bases, V lost 4 bases, and 13 bases had no gene match. The germline CDR1 and CDR2 sequences are MNHEY and SVGAGI. In DNA, the CDR3 is TGTGCCAGCAGTTTCTCAAGCGGGGTTGGGGCATACGAGCAGTACTTC. Translated: CASSFSSGVGAYEQYF.

CDR3 in amino acids: CASSQDDFGTQYF. In DNA form, the CDR3 reads TGTGCCAGCAGCCAAGACGACTTTGGGACCCAGTACTTC. This chain uses TRBV4-2 with TRBJ2-5; no firm D call. The V gene lost 0 bases and the J gene lost 7 bases, with 9 bases spanning the gap. CDR3 length equals 13 residues. Germline V gene lookup returns CDR1 LGHNA and CDR2 YNFKEQ.

This clone was counted once. The chain uses TRBV19 and TRBJ2-1, with 9 bases lining up with TRBD1. The CDR3 sequence is 16 residues long. Germline CDR1 LNHDA, CDR2 SQIVND (reference sequence). V gave up 1 base and J gave up 7 bases; unmatched junction bases: 8. The CDR3 here is CASSIGWGTGKNEQFF. CDR3 in DNA: TGTGCCAGTAGTATAGGATGGGGGACAGGGAAAAATGAGCAGTTCTTC.

The rearrangement links TRBV7-9 to TRBJ2-7, with 8 bases identical to TRBD1. V was pared by 5 bases and J by 0 bases, with 9 bases of the junction left unmatched. This CDR3 comprises 16 residues. The germline V gene has CDR1 SEHNR and CDR2 FQNEAQ (reference sequence). The CDR3 sequence: CASSLTPGQDSYEQYF. DNA of the CDR3: TGTGCCAGCAGCCTGACACCGGGACAGGACTCCTACGAGCAGTACTTC.

CDR3 in DNA: TGTGCCAGCAGCCCGACAGGGGGCTATGGCTACACCTTC. Its translation is CASSPTGGYGYTF. This chain connects TRBV7-9 to TRBJ1-2; TRBD1 matches 9 bases. The trim removed 5 bases at V and 4 bases at J, leaving 2 bases unmatched. The length of the CDR3 is 13 residues. Per the germline V gene, CDR1 is SEHNR and CDR2 is FQNEAQ (reference sequence).

The chain carries TRBV5-1 and TRBJ2-3; 9 bases map to TRBD2. V dropped 4 bases and J dropped 1; count of bases not matched to a gene: 4. The CDR3 sequence is 15 residues long. Germline V gene data show CDR1 as SGHRS and CDR2 as YFSETQ. CDR3 sequence: CASSPPSGGTDTQYF. For the CDR3, the DNA is TGCGCCAGCAGCCCCCCTAGCGGGGGCACAGATACGCAGTATTTT.

The chain links TRBV5-1 to TRBJ1-3; maybe TRBD1 (6 bases). This CDR3 has 16 residues. The germline V gene encodes CDR1 SGHRS and CDR2 YFSETQ. Trimming took 5 bases from V and 0 from J, leaving 15 bases between them. The CDR3 nucleotides read TGCGCCAGCAGTTACCAGACAGGCCTCTCTGGAAACACCATATATTTT. It is translated as CASSYQTGLSGNTIYF.

The V and J genes are TRBV2 and TRBJ1-2; D not certain. Germline V gene data show CDR1 as SNHLY and CDR2 as FYNNEI. The ends were cut back, 0 bases at V and 0 bases at J, with 8 bases in the middle. CDR3 length equals 15 residues. CDR3 sequence: CASSEALGANYGYTF. For the CDR3, the DNA is TGTGCCAGCAGTGAAGCATTGGGCGCTAACTATGGCTACACCTTC.

This clone occurred once. The chain combines TRBV6-1 with TRBJ1-6; unclear D gene. The CDR3 is 17 amino acids. V lost 2 bases to trimming and J lost 3 bases, with 14 bases between them. Germline loops: CDR1 MNHNS, CDR2 SASEGT. The CDR3 DNA follows: TGTGCCAGCAGTGAATCTGGCGGACTCTTCTATAATTCACCCCTCCACTTT. It is translated as CASSESGGLFYNSPLHF.

The chain couples TRBV10-1 to TRBJ2-5; D gene uncertain. V was shortened by 4 bases and J by 4 bases, with 10 bases between the two germline ends. CDR1 WNHNN and CDR2 SYGVQD come from the germline V gene (reference sequence). This CDR3 spans 13 amino acids. DNA of the CDR3: TGCGCCAGCAGTGTACAAGTTGGAGAGACCCAGTACTTC. It is translated as CASSVQVGETQYF.

Turning to this clone: Mismatch with germline at one junction end may stem from a read error. V and J are TRBV7-7 and TRBJ2-3, with 7 positions matching TRBD2. CDR1 and CDR2 from the germline V gene are SSHAT and FNYEAQ (reference sequence). There are 14 residues in the CDR3. The CDR3 region is CASSFRGGTDTQYF. The CDR3 nucleotides read TGTGCTAGCAGTTTTCGGGGGGGCACAGATACGCAGTATTTT. Full variable domain (missing parts from reference TRBV7-7 and TRBJ2-3): GAGVSQSPRYKVTKRGQDVTLRCDPISSHATLYWYQQALGQGPEFLTYFNYEAQPDKSGLPSDRFSAERPEGSISTLTIQRTEQRDSAMYRCASSFRGGTDTQYFGPGTRLTVL.

The gene calls are TRBV5-1 and TRBJ2-3; weak D call: TRBD2 (6 bases). Germline V lookup: CDR1 SGHRS, CDR2 YFSETQ. The CDR3 extends over 15 amino acids. Between the trimmed V and J ends, which lost 0 bases and 6 bases, there was a span of 14 bases. CDR3 loop: CASSLGDSSRDTQYF. DNA for the CDR3: TGCGCCAGCAGCTTGGGGGACTCCTCTCGGGATACGCAGTATTTT.

This clone was seen more than once but under ten times. V and J are TRBV2 and TRBJ1-6; D is unclear. Between the trimmed V and J ends, which lost 6 bases and 7 bases, there was a span of 7 bases. This CDR3 is 12 amino acids long. Germline assignment: CDR1 SNHLY and CDR2 FYNNEI. The CDR3 is CASRTENSPLHF. CDR3 nucleotide sequence: TGTGCCAGCAGAACAGAGAATTCACCCCTCCACTTT.

The gene calls are TRBV18 and TRBJ1-4; 10 positions match TRBD1. From germline, CDR1 is KGHSH and CDR2 LQKENI. This CDR3 has 16 amino acids. Trimming took 2 bases from V and 4 from J; bases not matched to a gene: 4. CDR3 amino acids: CASSPSGTGVNEKLFF. The CDR3 DNA reads TGTGCCAGCTCACCATCCGGGACAGGGGTTAATGAAAAACTGTTTTTT.

The J gene is TRBJ2-1, the V gene TRBV10-1; D call uncertain. Germline CDR1 and CDR2: WNHNN and SYGVQD (reference sequence). This CDR3 has 15 amino acids. The V end was cut by 2 bases, the J end by 3 bases, with 11 bases between. CDR3: CASSEILVGYNEQFF. DNA for the CDR3: TGCGCCAGCAGTGAGATTCTAGTCGGCTACAATGAGCAGTTCTTC.

This sequence joins TRBV28 and TRBJ2-2, with 7 nucleotides matching TRBD1. Per germline, CDR1 MDHEN and CDR2 SYDVKM. The length of the CDR3 is 14 residues. The ends lost 6 bases at V and 6 bases at J; junction bases unmatched: 7. The CDR3 reads CASRPDRDPGELFF. CDR3 coding DNA: TGTGCCAGCAGACCCGACAGGGACCCCGGGGAGCTGTTTTTT.